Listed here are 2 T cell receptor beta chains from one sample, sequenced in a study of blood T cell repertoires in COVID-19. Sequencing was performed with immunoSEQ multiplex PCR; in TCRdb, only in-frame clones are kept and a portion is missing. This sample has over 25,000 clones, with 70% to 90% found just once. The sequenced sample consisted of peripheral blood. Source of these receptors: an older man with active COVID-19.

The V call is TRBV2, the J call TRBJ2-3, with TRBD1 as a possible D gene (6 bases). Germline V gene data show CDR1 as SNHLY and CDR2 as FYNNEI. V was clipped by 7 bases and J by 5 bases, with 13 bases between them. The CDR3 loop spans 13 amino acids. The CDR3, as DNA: TGTGCCAGCACCCAGGGGCGACTAGATACGCAGTATTTT. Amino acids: CASTQGRLDTQYF. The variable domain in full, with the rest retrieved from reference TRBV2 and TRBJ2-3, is EPEVTQTPSHQVTQMGQEVILRCVPISNHLYFYWYRQILGQKVEFLVSFYNNEISEKSEIFDDQFSVERPDGSNFTLKIRSTKLEDSAMYFCASTQGRLDTQYFGPGTRLTVL.

In DNA, the CDR3 is TGTGCCAGCAGCCAAGCGGGGACAGGAGCCAGAGATACGCAGTATTTT. Protein: CASSQAGTGARDTQYF. The chain has TRBV3-1 (or the pseudogene TRBV3-2) and TRBJ2-3, with 8 bases matching TRBD1. V lost 1 base, J lost 5 bases, and 8 bases stayed unmatched. Germline CDR1 is LGHDT and CDR2 is YNNKEL (reference sequence). The length of the CDR3 is 16 residues.